Shown below are 20 T cell receptor beta chains from a single sample sequenced in a study of Tregs in tolerant kidney transplant recipients (dated by TCRdb to about 2019). Library construction relied on the immunoSEQ multiplex PCR assay. TCRdb's version of the immuneACCESS table is confined to in-frame rearrangements and falls short of the full clone set. An unresolved V gene accounts for under half of the shortfall where checked; the remainder is of unknown origin. The sample's own table lists about 48,000 clones. 0.7% to 0.95% of the sample lies in the top ten. The label giving this sample's time point can be read as: blood sample drawn before combined kidney and bone marrow transplant. This sample comprised CD4+ T cells from blood, obtained before the transplant. These TCRs come from a human donor who received a combined kidney and bone marrow transplant.

In regard to this clone: The CDR3 end falls 3 residues outside the read, so it is completed with the germline J gene. The chain joins TRBV7-2 to TRBJ2-1; D is uncertain. Trimming shortened V by 5 bases and J by 0 bases, and 5 bases separated the two germline ends. This CDR3 spans 13 amino acids. Germline assignment: CDR1 SGHTA and CDR2 FQGNSA. The CDR3 region is CASSQASYNEQFF. The covered CDR3 bases are TGTGCCAGCAGCCAGGCCTCCTACAATGAG. Complete variable domain (other parts from reference TRBV7-2 and TRBJ2-1): GAGVSQSPSNKVTEKGKDVELRCDPISGHTALYWYRQSLGQGLEFLIYFQGNSAPDKSGLPSDRFSAERTGGSVSTLTIQRTQQEDSAVYLCASSQASYNEQFFGPGTRLTVL.

On this clone: The read terminates 3 residues before the CDR3 end, so the remaining end is supplied by the germline J gene. V and J are TRBV7-8 and TRBJ2-1, with 11 bases aligning to TRBD2. Germline values: CDR1 SGHVS, CDR2 FQNEAQ. The CDR3 extends over 18 amino acids. Trimming removed 1 base from V and 0 bases from J; junction bases left unmatched: 5. The CDR3 sequence: CASSLVPTSGGSYNEQFF. The sequenced part of the CDR3 DNA is TGTGCCAGCAGCTTAGTACCCACTAGCGGGGGCTCCTACAATGAG.

With regard to this clone: Read coverage stops 3 residues before the CDR3 terminus; the germline J gene supplies the remainder. The chain recombines TRBV20-1 with TRBJ2-3; maybe TRBD2 (6 bases). Trimming shortened V by 1 base and J by 4 bases, and 15 bases separated the two germline ends. CDR1 and CDR2 from the germline V gene are DFQATT and SNEGSKA (reference sequence). The CDR3 covers 15 residues. Here the CDR3 reads CSARAAGIGSDTQYF. Incomplete CDR3 DNA: TGCAGTGCTAGAGCAGCGGGCATAGGGTCAGATACG.

For this clone: From the germline J gene comes the end of the CDR3, since the read stops 3 residues before it. The V and J genes are TRBV20-1 and TRBJ2-1; TRBD2 matches 13 bases. The germline CDR1 and CDR2 sequences are DFQATT and SNEGSKA (reference sequence). The trim removed 7 bases at V and 3 bases at J, leaving 0 bases unmatched. This CDR3 has 13 amino acids. The CDR3 DNA, read in part, is TGCAGTGGACTAGCGGGGGGCTACAATGAG. It codes for CSGLAGGYNE. From start to end, the CDR3 is CSGLAGGYNEQFF.

Note on this clone: The read finishes 3 residues shy of the CDR3 end, and the germline J gene is used to complete it. V and J are TRBV18 and TRBJ1-1; 9 nucleotides match TRBD1. Germline V lookup: CDR1 KGHSH, CDR2 LQKENI. CDR3 length equals 14 residues. V lost 1 base and J lost 4; bases outside the gene matches: 1. This chain's CDR3 is CASSPLTGGTEAFF. The sequenced part of the CDR3 DNA is TGTGCCAGCTCACCACTGACAGGGGGCACTGAA.

For this clone: The CDR3 end lies 3 residues beyond the end of the read and is filled in from the germline J gene. V is TRBV5-1 and J is TRBJ2-1, with 12 nucleotides matching TRBD2. Germline V CDR1 and CDR2: SGHRS, YFSETQ. The CDR3 covers 19 residues. Trimming cost V 6 bases and J 5 bases; bases outside gene matches: 18. CDR3: CASTEYPSRLAGANNEQFF. The DNA read from the CDR3 is TGCGCCAGCACGGAATACCCCTCTCGACTAGCGGGAGCAAACAATGAG. Variable domain in full (rest from reference TRBV5-1 and TRBJ2-1): KAGVTQTPRYLIKTRGQQVTLSCSPISGHRSVSWYQQTPGQGLQFLFEYFSETQRNKGNFPGRFSGRQFSNSRSEMNVSTLELGDSALYLCASTEYPSRLAGANNEQFFGPGTRLTVL.

Remarks on this clone: The read ends 3 residues shy of where the CDR3 ends; the end is completed using the germline J gene. The J gene is TRBJ2-5, the V gene TRBV5-1, with 10 bases fitting TRBD1. From germline, CDR1 is SGHRS and CDR2 YFSETQ. V was clipped by 4 bases and J by 3 bases; unmatched bases: 3. This CDR3 has 14 residues. This CDR3 reads CASSHGTGEETQYF. The DNA read from the CDR3 is TGCGCCAGCAGCCACGGGACAGGGGAAGAGACC. The complete variable domain, with remaining parts taken from reference TRBV5-1 and TRBJ2-5, reads KAGVTQTPRYLIKTRGQQVTLSCSPISGHRSVSWYQQTPGQGLQFLFEYFSETQRNKGNFPGRFSGRQFSNSRSEMNVSTLELGDSALYLCASSHGTGEETQYFGPGTRLLVL.

A word on this clone: With the read ending 3 residues before the CDR3 end, the germline J gene is used to fill in that end. The genes are TRBV20-1 and TRBJ1-1; TRBD1 agrees at 7 bases. CDR1 is DFQATT and CDR2 is SNEGSKA in the germline V gene (reference sequence). There are 11 residues in the CDR3. The chain's CDR3 is CSATTGTEAFF. CDR3 DNA, as far as it was read: TGCAGTGCTACGACAGGGACCGAA.

On this clone: The read ends 3 residues early relative to the CDR3; the germline J gene fills the gap. The V call is TRBV2, the J call TRBJ2-7, with D perhaps TRBD1 (5 bases). The CDR3 runs 15 residues. The germline V gene encodes CDR1 SNHLY and CDR2 FYNNEI. Trimming pared 3 bases from V and 0 bases from J, leaving 12 bases between. The sequenced part of the CDR3 DNA is TGTGCCAGCAGTGAGTTTGGGGCAGTCTCCTACGAG. This encodes CASSEFGAVSYE. The CDR3 reads in full as CASSEFGAVSYEQYF. Full variable domain (outside the CDR3, taken from reference TRBV2 and TRBJ2-7): EPEVTQTPSHQVTQMGQEVILRCVPISNHLYFYWYRQILGQKVEFLVSFYNNEISEKSEIFDDQFSVERPDGSNFTLKIRSTKLEDSAMYFCASSEFGAVSYEQYFGPGTRLTVT.

For this clone: The CDR3 extends 3 residues past the end of the read, so its final part is completed from the germline J gene. The chain combines TRBV7-2 with TRBJ2-7; D is ambiguous. V gave up 3 bases and J gave up 5 bases, with 11 bases separating them. The CDR3 covers 13 residues. The germline V gene encodes CDR1 SGHTA and CDR2 FQGNSA. The sequenced part of the CDR3 DNA is TGTGCCAGCAGCTTCTCGTTTAACAACGAG. Protein: CASSFSFNNE. The full CDR3 is CASSFSFNNEQYF.

With respect to this clone: The DNA ends 3 residues before the CDR3 does, and the rest of the CDR3 is filled in from the germline J gene. Within the sample, other DNA sequences also encode this same CDR3. This chain uses TRBV19 with TRBJ2-7; the D gene is possibly TRBD1 (6 bases). The CDR3 has 14 amino acids. Per the germline V gene, CDR1 is LNHDA and CDR2 is SQIVND (reference sequence). With 3 bases removed from V and 2 bases from J, the gap between germline ends came to 11 bases. CDR3 DNA, as far as it was read: TGTGCCAGTAGTATTAGTCAGGGGACCTACGAG. Translated, it gives CASSISQGTYE. The entire CDR3 protein is CASSISQGTYEQYF. The full variable domain, completed using reference TRBV19 and TRBJ2-7, is DGGITQSPKYLFRKEGQNVTLSCEQNLNHDAMYWYRQDPGQGLRLIYYSQIVNDFQKGDIAEGYSVSREKKESFPLTVTSAQKNPTAFYLCASSISQGTYEQYFGPGTRLTVT.

Turning to this clone: The read gets to within 3 residues of the CDR3 end, and the germline J gene fills in the rest. The chain is built from TRBV19 and TRBJ1-1, with a weak D call TRBD1 (6 bases). Trimming pared 5 bases from V and 3 bases from J, leaving 13 bases between. Per germline, CDR1 LNHDA and CDR2 SQIVND (reference sequence). This CDR3 is 14 amino acids long. Incomplete CDR3 DNA: TGTGCCAGTAGTTTTACAGGGAGCGACACTGAA. It is translated as CASSFTGSDTE. The whole CDR3 is CASSFTGSDTEAFF.

Comments on this clone: The CDR3 is cut off 3 residues early in the read; its end comes from the germline J gene. The rearrangement uses TRBV19 and TRBJ1-1; 9 bases are a match to TRBD1. J lost 3 bases, V lost 7 bases, and 9 bases had no gene match. The CDR3 runs to 15 residues. Per the germline V gene, CDR1 is LNHDA and CDR2 is SQIVND (reference sequence). The CDR3 protein is CASTNYRGRDTEAFF. Partial CDR3 DNA: TGTGCCAGTACAAATTACAGGGGGCGTGACACTGAA.

Concerning this clone: The CDR3 goes on 3 residues after the read ends, and that part is filled in from the germline J gene. This chain connects TRBV30 to TRBJ1-1, with TRBD1 matching over 8 bases. Germline CDR1 and CDR2: GTSNPN and SVGIG (reference sequence). The CDR3 extends over 15 amino acids. J lost 2 bases, V lost 4 bases, and 9 bases had no gene match. CDR3 amino acids: CAWKKTGVLNTEAFF. CDR3 bases read: TGTGCCTGGAAAAAGACAGGGGTCCTTAACACTGAA.

A remark on this clone: The read ends 3 residues shy of where the CDR3 ends; the end is completed using the germline J gene. This chain links TRBV20-1 with TRBJ2-7, with D unresolved. Germline V CDR1 and CDR2: DFQATT, SNEGSKA (reference sequence). Trimming removed 5 bases from V and 6 bases from J, with 20 bases in between. There are 14 residues in the CDR3. The CDR3 DNA, read in part, is TGCAGTGCTGTGAGAATAGCATCCGTACGCGAG. Protein product: CSAVRIASVRE. The whole CDR3 protein is CSAVRIASVREQYF.

About this clone: Read coverage stops 3 residues before the CDR3 terminus; the germline J gene supplies the remainder. This chain uses TRBV7-3 with TRBJ2-1; 11 nucleotides match TRBD2. The CDR3 is made up of 19 amino acids. Per the germline V gene, CDR1 is SGHTA and CDR2 is FQGTGA. The V gene end was trimmed by 0 bases and the J gene end by 5 bases; junction bases not matched to a gene: 12. CDR3 amino acids: CASSLTRGPGTSGNNEQFF. CDR3 bases read: TGTGCCAGCAGCTTAACAAGAGGTCCCGGGACTAGCGGAAACAATGAG.

On this clone: The CDR3 is cut off 3 residues early in the read; its end comes from the germline J gene. This rearrangement joins TRBV18 to TRBJ2-7, with TRBD1 as a possible D gene (6 bases). V gave up 3 bases and J gave up 2 bases, with 11 bases separating them. Germline assignment: CDR1 KGHSH and CDR2 LQKENI. The CDR3 has 14 residues. CDR3 loop: CASSPRDMTYEQYF. The covered CDR3 bases are TGTGCCAGCTCACCTCGGGACATGACCTACGAG.

Regarding this clone: The CDR3 end falls 3 residues outside the read, so it is completed with the germline J gene. This chain links TRBV5-1 with TRBJ2-1; a weak D match, TRBD1 (5 bases). Germline V gene data show CDR1 as SGHRS and CDR2 as YFSETQ. The CDR3 is 15 amino acids. Trimming removed 0 bases from V and 6 bases from J, with 13 bases in between. Incomplete CDR3 DNA: TGCGCCAGCAGCTTGGCCACAGGACCGGGCAATGAG. This gives the protein CASSLATGPGNE. The complete CDR3 protein is CASSLATGPGNEQFF.

Remarks on this clone: The CDR3 extends 3 residues past the end of the read, so its final part is completed from the germline J gene. The V and J genes are TRBV6-4 and TRBJ2-7; 9 bases fit TRBD1. The CDR3 is made up of 16 amino acids. Germline loops: CDR1 MRHNA, CDR2 SNTAGT. J gave up 4 bases and V 7 bases, and 14 bases lay outside the gene matches. CDR3 DNA (partial): TGTGCCAGCACCGACGGCAAATCCGGGACAGGGTACGAG. Translated, it gives CASTDGKSGTGYE. The entire CDR3 is CASTDGKSGTGYEQYF.

Comments on this clone: The read stops 3 residues short of the end of the CDR3; the missing end is completed from the germline J gene. V usage is TRBV20-1 and J usage is TRBJ2-3; 11 bases align to TRBD2. The V and J ends lost 4 bases and 7 bases, in that order; junction bases with no gene match: 16. CDR1 DFQATT and CDR2 SNEGSKA come from the germline V gene (reference sequence). The CDR3 has 17 amino acids. CDR3 bases read: TGCAGTGCTAACCCCCTGACTAGCGGGACCGATCGGAATACG. Its protein is CSANPLTSGTDRNT. The entire CDR3 protein is CSANPLTSGTDRNTQYF.